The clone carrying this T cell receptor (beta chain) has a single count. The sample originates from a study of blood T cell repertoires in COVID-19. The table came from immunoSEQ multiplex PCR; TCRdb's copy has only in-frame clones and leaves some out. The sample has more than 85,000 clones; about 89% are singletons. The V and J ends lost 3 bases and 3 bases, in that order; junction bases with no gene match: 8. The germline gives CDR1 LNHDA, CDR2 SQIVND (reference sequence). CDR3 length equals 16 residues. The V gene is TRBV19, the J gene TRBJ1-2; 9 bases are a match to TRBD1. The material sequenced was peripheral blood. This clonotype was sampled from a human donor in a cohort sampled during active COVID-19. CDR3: CASSIHRDRVDYGYTF. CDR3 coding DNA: TGTGCCAGTAGTATCCACCGGGACAGGGTTGACTATGGCTACACCTTC.